The next 21 T cell receptor beta chains were all read from a single sample in a study of beta chain features in type 1 diabetes. Study-wide results and limits: Patients with Type 1 diabetes showed moderately but significantly shorter TCRB CDR3s in all four CD4+ subsets.

These receptors' antigens are unknown. Isolated RNA was reverse transcribed in full, so expressed TCRB transcripts were sequenced. TCRdb keeps only in-frame clones here, not all; method: immunoSEQ multiplex PCR. The sample has roughly 160,000 clones; 6% to 9% are singletons. The sample comprised central memory CD4+ T cells from blood. The source is a man between 18 and 29 years old with type 1 diabetes.

This clone occurred a few times. The chain couples TRBV6-5 to TRBJ1-1; D gene ambiguous. The CDR3 has 15 amino acids. The V gene lost 0 bases and the J gene lost 5 bases, with 13 bases spanning the gap. Per the germline V gene, CDR1 is MNHEY and CDR2 is SVGAGI. This chain's CDR3 is CASSYSSTGWTEAFF. The DNA for the CDR3 is TGTGCCAGCAGTTACTCGTCGACGGGGTGGACTGAAGCTTTCTTT.

This clone was counted many times. DNA of the CDR3: TGTGCCAGCAGCTCTGGGACACGGATGAACACTGAAGCTTTCTTT. Its translation is CASSSGTRMNTEAFF. This rearrangement joins TRBV7-9 to TRBJ1-1; D is perhaps TRBD1 (6 bases). CDR3 length equals 15 residues. The germline gives CDR1 SEHNR, CDR2 FQNEAQ (reference sequence). V was cut by 4 bases and J by 0 bases, with 12 bases left in between.

The J gene is TRBJ2-4, the V gene TRBV19; perhaps TRBD1 as D (5 bases). This CDR3 comprises 14 residues. V dropped 5 bases and J dropped 6 bases, with 14 bases sitting between them. Germline V gene lookup returns CDR1 LNHDA and CDR2 SQIVND (reference sequence). The CDR3 DNA follows: TGTGCCAGTAGTCTGCCGGAAGGGGCAAACATTCAGTACTTC. Its translation is CASSLPEGANIQYF.

This clone was picked up a small number of times. The chain links TRBV15 to TRBJ1-2; 9 bases are a match to TRBD1. The germline CDR1 and CDR2 sequences are LNHNV and YYDKDF (reference sequence). J lost 7 bases, V lost 1 base, and 4 bases had no gene match. There are 14 residues in the CDR3. CDR3 sequence reads: CATSRGGQGFGYTF. The CDR3 bases are TGTGCCACCAGCAGAGGGGGACAGGGTTTTGGCTACACCTTC.

The chain joins TRBV5-1 to TRBJ2-1; 8 bases agree with TRBD2. V lost 8 bases and J lost 0; bases outside the gene matches: 10. CDR1 and CDR2 (germline): SGHRS, YFSETQ. This CDR3 region has 16 residues. The CDR3 spells CASSTGGTSSYNEQFF. The CDR3 bases are TGCGCCAGTAGTACGGGGGGGACTAGCTCCTACAATGAGCAGTTCTTC.

This clone was found a few times. CDR3 in DNA: TGTGCCAGCAGCTTGGACAGGGGGCGCGTAACTGAAGCTTTCTTT. This codes for CASSLDRGRVTEAFF. V and J are TRBV5-7 and TRBJ1-1; 9 bases align to TRBD1. TRBV5-7 belongs to the ORF category, with a function that is uncertain. Losses at the gene ends were 0 bases for V and 5 bases for J; bases not matched to a gene: 5. The CDR3 has 15 amino acids.

The gene calls are TRBV28 and TRBJ2-1; 9 nucleotides match TRBD2. V dropped 4 bases and J dropped 7; count of bases not matched to a gene: 8. The germline gives CDR1 MDHEN, CDR2 SYDVKM. This CDR3 comprises 15 residues. As DNA, the CDR3 is TGTGCCAGCAGTTCCGGAGCGGGAGGTGTAAATGAGCAGTTCTTC. Its protein is CASSSGAGGVNEQFF.

This clone showed up just a few times. In DNA form, the CDR3 reads TGTGCCAGCAGTTACGAGGCCTTCTCTGGAAACACCATATATTTT. Translating it yields CASSYEAFSGNTIYF. V usage is TRBV6-6 and J usage is TRBJ1-3; D is undetermined. The CDR3 extends over 15 amino acids. Deletions cut 2 bases from V and 0 bases from J, with 8 bases between. Germline V gene data show CDR1 as MNHNY and CDR2 as SVGAGI (reference sequence).

This clone was counted between two and nine times. The rearrangement links TRBV13 to TRBJ1-1; TRBD1 might be the D (5 bases). The CDR3 sequence is 15 residues long. The germline V gene has CDR1 PRHDT and CDR2 FYEKMQ (reference sequence). Deletions cut 3 bases from V and 1 base from J, with 12 bases between. CDR3 sequence (DNA): TGTGCCAGCAGCTTGCAGGGAGGTCGGAACACTGAAGCTTTCTTT. Protein: CASSLQGGRNTEAFF.

This clone was counted between two and nine times. This chain links TRBV10-3 with TRBJ1-2, with 7 bases that match TRBD1. The CDR3 is 16 amino acids. The trim removed 0 bases at V and 2 bases at J, leaving 6 bases unmatched. Germline CDR1 reads ENHRY; CDR2 reads SYGVKD. The chain's CDR3 is CAISESTLTGNYGYTF. The DNA of the CDR3 is TGTGCCATCAGTGAGTCGACCCTGACAGGGAACTATGGCTACACCTTC.

The chain uses TRBV2 and TRBJ1-2, with D possibly matching TRBD1 (5 bases). This CDR3 has 12 amino acids. Germline V gives CDR1 SNHLY, CDR2 FYNNEI. The V and J ends lost 7 bases and 3 bases respectively, with 9 bases between them. CDR3 amino acids: CASTDSYYGYTF. CDR3 in DNA: TGTGCCAGCACTGACAGTTACTATGGCTACACCTTC. Variable domain in full (rest from reference TRBV2 and TRBJ1-2): EPEVTQTPSHQVTQMGQEVILRCVPISNHLYFYWYRQILGQKVEFLVSFYNNEISEKSEIFDDQFSVERPDGSNFTLKIRSTKLEDSAMYFCASTDSYYGYTFGSGTRLTVV.

This clone was seen more than once but under ten times. The chain is built from TRBV27 and TRBJ1-1; 7 nucleotides match TRBD1. CDR3 length: 14 amino acids. Germline loops: CDR1 MNHEY, CDR2 SMNVEV (reference sequence). J lost 0 bases, V lost 4 bases, and 2 bases had no gene match. In DNA form, the CDR3 reads TGTGCCAGCAGTTACAGGGGCCTGAACACTGAAGCTTTCTTT. Translation gives CASSYRGLNTEAFF.

The table lists this clone with many counts. The V gene is TRBV2, the J gene TRBJ2-2, with no clear D. Per germline, CDR1 SNHLY and CDR2 FYNNEI. The V gene lost 4 bases and the J gene lost 6 bases, with 3 bases spanning the gap. CDR3 length: 11 amino acids. DNA of the CDR3: TGTGCCAGCAGTGTCGCCGGGGAGCTGTTTTTT. Translated, it gives CASSVAGELFF.

The gene calls are TRBV5-1 and TRBJ2-5; no firm D call. V lost 0 bases and J 1 base, leaving 10 bases between the germline ends. Germline V gene data show CDR1 as SGHRS and CDR2 as YFSETQ. The CDR3 consists of 15 residues. Here the CDR3 DNA reads TGCGCCAGCAGCTTGGCGGTAAGCGCCCAAGAGACCCAGTACTTC. Protein sequence: CASSLAVSAQETQYF.

This chain joins TRBV11-2 and TRBJ2-3; 9 positions agree with TRBD2. Germline CDR1 SGHAT, CDR2 FQNNGV. The CDR3 totals 16 residues. J lost 4 bases, V lost 2 bases, and 7 bases had no gene match. CDR3 loop: CASSLFPSGTADTQYF. The CDR3 DNA reads as TGTGCCAGCAGCTTATTTCCTAGCGGGACGGCAGATACGCAGTATTTT.

The gene calls are TRBV30 and TRBJ1-2, with TRBD1 matching 7 bases. The CDR3 spans 15 residues. The V gene end was trimmed by 8 bases and the J gene end by 1 base; junction bases not matched to a gene: 13. Germline CDR1 reads GTSNPN; CDR2 reads SVGIG (reference sequence). Written as DNA, the CDR3 is TGTGCCCTACTCCCCTTCAGGGGGAATAACTATGGCTACACCTTC. Amino acids: CALLPFRGNNYGYTF.

This clone was seen only a few times. The chain couples TRBV4-3 to TRBJ2-3; the D gene is possibly TRBD2 (6 bases). The germline gives CDR1 LGHNA, CDR2 YSLEER. The CDR3 totals 15 residues. The V and J ends lost 1 base and 2 bases respectively, with 10 bases between them. CDR3 coding DNA: TGCGCCAGCAGCCAAGGGCGGGGCCTCACAGATACGCAGTATTTT. Protein: CASSQGRGLTDTQYF.

This clone was counted a few times. This chain links TRBV15 with TRBJ2-5; 8 bases match TRBD1. The CDR3 covers 15 residues. The germline V gene has CDR1 LNHNV and CDR2 YYDKDF (reference sequence). V was pared by 3 bases and J by 4 bases, with 7 bases of the junction left unmatched. As DNA, the CDR3 is TGTGCCACCAGCAGGGGACCGGACAGGGCAGAGACCCAGTACTTC. Its translation: CATSRGPDRAETQYF.

This clone has just a few counts. The chain employs TRBV12-5 and TRBJ2-7, with a weak D call TRBD1 (7 bases). V lost 1 base to trimming and J lost 3 bases, with 13 bases between them. CDR1 and CDR2 (germline): LGHNT, FRNRAP. The CDR3 is 15 amino acids. CDR3 in amino acids: CASGLDNRGGYEQYF. DNA for the CDR3: TGTGCTAGTGGTTTGGACAACAGGGGAGGCTACGAGCAGTACTTC.

J is TRBJ2-5 and V is TRBV19, with TRBD2 matching over 9 bases. V lost 5 bases, J lost 6 bases, and 10 bases stayed unmatched. The CDR3 sequence is 15 residues long. Germline values: CDR1 LNHDA, CDR2 SQIVND (reference sequence). The CDR3 bases are TGTGCCAGTAGTCTGACTAGCGGAGAAGAGAAGACCCAGTACTTC. It yields the protein CASSLTSGEEKTQYF.

This clone came up a few times. The junction departs from the called germline gene at one end, perhaps through a read error. This chain connects TRBV7-2 to TRBJ2-1; a weak D match, TRBD1 (6 bases). The germline gives CDR1 SGHTA, CDR2 FQGNSA. This CDR3 region has 19 residues. Here the CDR3 reads CANSLRTARGPGVHNEQFF. The CDR3 region has the DNA TGTGCCAACAGCTTAAGAACGGCCCGCGGTCCAGGGGTCCACAATGAGCAGTTCTTC.